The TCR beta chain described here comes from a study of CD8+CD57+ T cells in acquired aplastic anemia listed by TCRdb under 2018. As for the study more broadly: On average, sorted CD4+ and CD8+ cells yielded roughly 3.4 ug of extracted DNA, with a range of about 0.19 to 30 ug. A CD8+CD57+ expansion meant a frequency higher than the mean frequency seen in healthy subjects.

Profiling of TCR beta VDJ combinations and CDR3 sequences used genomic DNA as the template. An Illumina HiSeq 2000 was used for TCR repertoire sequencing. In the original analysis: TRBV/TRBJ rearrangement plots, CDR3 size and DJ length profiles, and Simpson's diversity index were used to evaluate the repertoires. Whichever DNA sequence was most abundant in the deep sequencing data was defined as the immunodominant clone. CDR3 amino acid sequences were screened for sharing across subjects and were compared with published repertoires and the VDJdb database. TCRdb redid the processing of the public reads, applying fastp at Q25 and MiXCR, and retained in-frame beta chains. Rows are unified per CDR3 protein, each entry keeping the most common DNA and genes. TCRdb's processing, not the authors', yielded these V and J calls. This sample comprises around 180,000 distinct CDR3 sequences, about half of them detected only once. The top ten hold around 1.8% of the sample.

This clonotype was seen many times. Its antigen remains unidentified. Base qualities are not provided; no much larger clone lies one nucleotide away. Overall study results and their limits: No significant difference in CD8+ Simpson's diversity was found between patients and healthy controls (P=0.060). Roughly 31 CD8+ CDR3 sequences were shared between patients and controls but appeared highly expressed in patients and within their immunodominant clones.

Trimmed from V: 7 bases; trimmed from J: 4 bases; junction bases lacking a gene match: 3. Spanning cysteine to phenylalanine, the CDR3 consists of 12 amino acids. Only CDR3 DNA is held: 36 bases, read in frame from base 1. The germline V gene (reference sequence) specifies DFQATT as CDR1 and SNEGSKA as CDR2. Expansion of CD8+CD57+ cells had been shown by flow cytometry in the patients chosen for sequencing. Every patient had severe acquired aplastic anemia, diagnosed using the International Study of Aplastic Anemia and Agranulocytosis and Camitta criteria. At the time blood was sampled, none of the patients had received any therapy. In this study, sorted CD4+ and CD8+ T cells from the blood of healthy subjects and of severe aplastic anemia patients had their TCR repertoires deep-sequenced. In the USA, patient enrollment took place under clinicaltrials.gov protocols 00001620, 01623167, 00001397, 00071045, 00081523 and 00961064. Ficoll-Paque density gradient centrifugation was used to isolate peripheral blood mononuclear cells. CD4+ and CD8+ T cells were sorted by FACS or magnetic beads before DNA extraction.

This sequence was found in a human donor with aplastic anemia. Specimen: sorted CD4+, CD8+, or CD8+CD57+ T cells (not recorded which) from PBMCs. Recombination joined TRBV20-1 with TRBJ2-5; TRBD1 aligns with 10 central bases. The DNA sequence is TGCAGTGTTGGACAGGGGGGAGAGACCCAGTACTTC. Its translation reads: CSVGQGGETQYF.